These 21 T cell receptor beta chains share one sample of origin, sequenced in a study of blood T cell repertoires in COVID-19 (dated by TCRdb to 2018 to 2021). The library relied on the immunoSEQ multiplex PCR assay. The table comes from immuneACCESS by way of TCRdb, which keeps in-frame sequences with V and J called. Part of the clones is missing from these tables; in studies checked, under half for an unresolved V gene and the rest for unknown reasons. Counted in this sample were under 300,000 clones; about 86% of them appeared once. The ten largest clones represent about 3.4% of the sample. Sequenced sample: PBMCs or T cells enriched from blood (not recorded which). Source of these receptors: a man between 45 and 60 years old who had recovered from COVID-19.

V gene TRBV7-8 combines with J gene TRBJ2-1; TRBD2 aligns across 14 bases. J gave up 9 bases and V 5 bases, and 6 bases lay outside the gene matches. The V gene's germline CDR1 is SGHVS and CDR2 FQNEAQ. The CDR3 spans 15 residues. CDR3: CASSQGLAGDLEQFF. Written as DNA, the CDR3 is TGTGCCAGCAGCCAGGGACTAGCGGGAGATCTTGAGCAGTTCTTC.

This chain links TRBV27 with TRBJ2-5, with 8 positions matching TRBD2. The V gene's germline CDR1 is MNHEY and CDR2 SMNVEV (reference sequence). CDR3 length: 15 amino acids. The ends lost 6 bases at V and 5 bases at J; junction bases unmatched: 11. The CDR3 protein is CASSPGGGWVETQYF. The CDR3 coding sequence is TGTGCCAGCAGCCCCGGGGGGGGATGGGTCGAGACCCAGTACTTC.

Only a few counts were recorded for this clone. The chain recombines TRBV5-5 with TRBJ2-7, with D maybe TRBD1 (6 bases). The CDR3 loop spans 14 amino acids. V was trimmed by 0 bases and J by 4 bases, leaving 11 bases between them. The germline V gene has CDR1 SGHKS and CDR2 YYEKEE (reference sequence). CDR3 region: CASSLARGRYEQYF. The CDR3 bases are TGTGCCAGCAGCTTGGCCAGGGGCAGATACGAGCAGTACTTC.

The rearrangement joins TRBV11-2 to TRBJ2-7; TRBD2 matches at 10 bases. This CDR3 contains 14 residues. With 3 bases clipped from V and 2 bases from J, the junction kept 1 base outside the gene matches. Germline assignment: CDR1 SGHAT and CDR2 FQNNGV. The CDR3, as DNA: TGTGCCAGCAGCTTCACTAGCGGGACCTACGAGCAGTACTTC. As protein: CASSFTSGTYEQYF.

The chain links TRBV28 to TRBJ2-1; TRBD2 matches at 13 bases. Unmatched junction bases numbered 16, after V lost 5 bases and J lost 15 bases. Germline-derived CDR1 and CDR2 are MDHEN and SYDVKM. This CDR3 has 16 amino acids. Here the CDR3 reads CASSLHSGTSGASRFF. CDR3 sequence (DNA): TGTGCCAGCAGTCTTCATTCCGGGACTAGCGGGGCGAGTCGGTTCTTC.

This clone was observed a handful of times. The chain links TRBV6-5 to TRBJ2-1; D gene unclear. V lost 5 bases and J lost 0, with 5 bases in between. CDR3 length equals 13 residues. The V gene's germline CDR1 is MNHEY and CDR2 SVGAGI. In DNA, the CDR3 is TGTGCCAGCAGTACAGTCTCCTACAATGAGCAGTTCTTC. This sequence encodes CASSTVSYNEQFF.

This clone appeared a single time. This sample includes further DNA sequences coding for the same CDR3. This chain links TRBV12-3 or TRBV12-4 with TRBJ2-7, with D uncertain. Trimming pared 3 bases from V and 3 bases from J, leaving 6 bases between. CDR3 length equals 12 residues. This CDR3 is CASSLRGYEQYF. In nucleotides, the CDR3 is TGTGCCAGCAGTTTGAGAGGCTACGAGCAGTACTTC.

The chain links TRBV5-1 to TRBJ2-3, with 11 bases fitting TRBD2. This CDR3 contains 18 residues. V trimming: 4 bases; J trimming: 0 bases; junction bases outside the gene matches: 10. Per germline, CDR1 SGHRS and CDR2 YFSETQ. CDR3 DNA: TGCGCCAGCAGCAAACTAGCGGGGGCGGCGGTAAGCACAGATACGCAGTATTTT. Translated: CASSKLAGAAVSTDTQYF.

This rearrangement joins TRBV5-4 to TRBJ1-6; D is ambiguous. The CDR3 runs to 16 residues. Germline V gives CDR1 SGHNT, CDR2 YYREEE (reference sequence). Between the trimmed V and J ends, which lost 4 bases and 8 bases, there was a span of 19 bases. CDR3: CASSVPGRVEDSPLHF. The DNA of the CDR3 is TGTGCCAGCAGCGTACCCGGGCGGGTTGAAGATTCACCCCTCCACTTT.

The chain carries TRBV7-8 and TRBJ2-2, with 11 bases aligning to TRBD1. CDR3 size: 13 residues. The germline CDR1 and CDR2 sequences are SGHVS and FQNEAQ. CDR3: CASGTGGIGELFF. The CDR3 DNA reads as TGTGCTTCCGGGACAGGGGGAATCGGGGAGCTGTTTTTT.

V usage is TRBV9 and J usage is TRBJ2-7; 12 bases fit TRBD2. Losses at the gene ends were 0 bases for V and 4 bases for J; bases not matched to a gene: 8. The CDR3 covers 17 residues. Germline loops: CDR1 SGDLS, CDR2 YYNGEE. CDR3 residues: CASSVDPGGTSGYEQYF. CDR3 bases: TGTGCCAGCAGCGTAGATCCGGGGGGGACTAGCGGGTACGAGCAGTACTTC.

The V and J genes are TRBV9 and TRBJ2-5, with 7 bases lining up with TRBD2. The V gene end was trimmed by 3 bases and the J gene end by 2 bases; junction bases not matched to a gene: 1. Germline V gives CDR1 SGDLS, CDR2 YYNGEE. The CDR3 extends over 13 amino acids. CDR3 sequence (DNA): TGTGCCAGCAGCGGGACTAGGCAAGAGACCCAGTACTTC. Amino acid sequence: CASSGTRQETQYF.

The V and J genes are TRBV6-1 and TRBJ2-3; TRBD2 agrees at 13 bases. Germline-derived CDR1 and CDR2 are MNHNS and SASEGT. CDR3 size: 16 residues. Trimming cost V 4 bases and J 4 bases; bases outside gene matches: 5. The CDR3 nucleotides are TGTGCCAGCAGTGTAAGGACTAGCGGGAGTGCAGATACGCAGTATTTT. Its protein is CASSVRTSGSADTQYF.

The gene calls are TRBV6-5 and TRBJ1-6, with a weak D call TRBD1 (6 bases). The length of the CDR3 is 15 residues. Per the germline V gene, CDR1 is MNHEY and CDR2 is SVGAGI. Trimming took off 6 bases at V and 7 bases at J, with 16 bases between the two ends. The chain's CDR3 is CASRRGGTTNSPLHF. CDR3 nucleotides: TGTGCCAGCAGAAGAGGGGGTACTACGAATTCACCCCTCCACTTT.

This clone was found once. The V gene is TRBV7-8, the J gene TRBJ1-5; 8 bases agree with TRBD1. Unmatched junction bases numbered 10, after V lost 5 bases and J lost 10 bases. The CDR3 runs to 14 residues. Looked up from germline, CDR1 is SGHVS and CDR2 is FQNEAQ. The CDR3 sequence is CASSPGQGGLPQHF. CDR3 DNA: TGTGCCAGCAGCCCCGGACAGGGCGGTTTACCCCAGCATTTT. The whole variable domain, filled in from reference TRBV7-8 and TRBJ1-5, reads GAGVSQSPRYKVAKRGQDVALRCDPISGHVSLFWYQQALGQGPEFLTYFQNEAQLDKSGLPSDRFFAERPEGSVSTLKIQRTQQEDSAVYLCASSPGQGGLPQHFGDGTRLSIL.

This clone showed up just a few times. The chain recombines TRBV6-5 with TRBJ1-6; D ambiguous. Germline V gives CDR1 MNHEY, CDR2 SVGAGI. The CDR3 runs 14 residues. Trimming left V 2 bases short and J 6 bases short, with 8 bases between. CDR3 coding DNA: TGTGCCAGCAGTTACGGCCTTCTTAATTCACCCCTCCACTTT. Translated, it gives CASSYGLLNSPLHF.

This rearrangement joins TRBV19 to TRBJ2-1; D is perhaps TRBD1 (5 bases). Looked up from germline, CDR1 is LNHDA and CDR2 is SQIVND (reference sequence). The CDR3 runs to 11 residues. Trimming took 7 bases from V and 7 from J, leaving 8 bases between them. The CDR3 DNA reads TGTGCCAGTACAGGGTGGAATGAGCAGTTCTTC. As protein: CASTGWNEQFF.

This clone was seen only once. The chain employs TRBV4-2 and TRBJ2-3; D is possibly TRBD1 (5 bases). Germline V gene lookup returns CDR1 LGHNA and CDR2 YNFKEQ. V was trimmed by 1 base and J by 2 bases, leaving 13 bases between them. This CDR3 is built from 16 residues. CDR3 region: CASSQVKGSATDTQYF. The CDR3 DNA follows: TGTGCCAGCAGCCAAGTAAAGGGGTCAGCCACAGATACGCAGTATTTT.

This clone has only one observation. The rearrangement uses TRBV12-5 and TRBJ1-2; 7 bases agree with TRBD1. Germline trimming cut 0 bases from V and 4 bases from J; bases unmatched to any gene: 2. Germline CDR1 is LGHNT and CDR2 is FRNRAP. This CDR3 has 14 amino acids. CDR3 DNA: TGTGCTAGTGGTTTGGTACAGGGGACCTATGGCTACACCTTC. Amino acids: CASGLVQGTYGYTF.

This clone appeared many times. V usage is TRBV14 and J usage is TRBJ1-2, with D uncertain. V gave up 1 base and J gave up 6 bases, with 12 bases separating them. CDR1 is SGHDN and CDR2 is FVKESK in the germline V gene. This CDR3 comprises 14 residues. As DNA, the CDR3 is TGTGCCAGCAGCCAAGCTCTGGGCCTCCATGGCTACACCTTC. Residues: CASSQALGLHGYTF.

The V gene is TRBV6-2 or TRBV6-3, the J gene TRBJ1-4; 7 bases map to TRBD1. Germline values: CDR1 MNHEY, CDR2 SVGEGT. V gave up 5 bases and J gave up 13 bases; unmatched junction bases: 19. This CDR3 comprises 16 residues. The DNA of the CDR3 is TGTGCCAGCAGTCACGCCGCGACAGGGTCCTCGCCAAGACTGTTTTTT. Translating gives CASSHAATGSSPRLFF.